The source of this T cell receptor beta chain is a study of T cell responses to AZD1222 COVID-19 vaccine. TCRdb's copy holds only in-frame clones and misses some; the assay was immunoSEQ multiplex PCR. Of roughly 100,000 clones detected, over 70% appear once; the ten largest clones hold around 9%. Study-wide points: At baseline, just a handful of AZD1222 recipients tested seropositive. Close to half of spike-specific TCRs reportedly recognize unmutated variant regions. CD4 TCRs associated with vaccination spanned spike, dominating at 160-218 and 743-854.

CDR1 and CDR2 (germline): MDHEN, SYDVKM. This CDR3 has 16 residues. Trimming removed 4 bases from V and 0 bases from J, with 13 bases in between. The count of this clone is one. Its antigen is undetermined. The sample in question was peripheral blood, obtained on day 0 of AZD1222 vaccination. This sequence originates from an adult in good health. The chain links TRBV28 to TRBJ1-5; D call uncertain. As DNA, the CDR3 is TGTGCCAGCAGTTCCCCGGGCCAGCCTAGCAATCAGCCCCAGCATTTT. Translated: CASSSPGQPSNQPQHF.